This T cell receptor (beta chain) was captured by sequencing in a study of shared clonotypes between healthy human individuals. Study-wide points: About 5% of naive CD4 clonotypes were shared across a handful of donors. Sampling involved blood alone; tissue repertoires likely differ. Sorted-subset sequencing, rarefaction showed, was incomplete despite large depth.

V was pared by 1 base and J by 4 bases, with 11 bases between. CDR1 MGHRA and CDR2 YSYEKL come from the germline V gene. The CDR3 spans 14 residues. In regard to this clone: Antigen unknown.

The repertoire was sequenced with immunoSEQ multiplex PCR; TCRdb's copy has only in-frame clones and lacks some. Here the sample spans 2 million to 2.5 million clones, under 95% being singletons. The rearrangement links TRBV4-1 to TRBJ2-7, with a weak D call TRBD2 (6 bases). This clonotype was sampled from a man aged 18 to 30 in good health. Some clones in this sample may be carry-over from other donors' samples. Material for sequencing was naive CD4+ T cells from PBMCs. Subset meaning: CD45RA+ positively selected. The CDR3 nucleotides are TGCGCCAGCAGCCAAGGGGGCGGGATTTACGAGCAGTACTTC. It encodes CASSQGGGIYEQYF.